These 21 T cell receptor beta chains came from one sample sequenced in a study of a mutant IDH1 vaccine in newly diagnosed glioma. The time point denotes: week 35, safety follow-up. The vaccine gave 300 ug of a 20-mer mutant IDH1 peptide subcutaneously per dose. This table comes from immunoSEQ multiplex PCR, and its TCRdb copy is limited to in-frame clones, with some not included. The sample consists of 35,000 to 45,000 clones, approximately 80% of them appearing once. Their specific antigens are unknown. This material consisted of PBMCs, taken from a glioma patient whose treatment included an IDH1 peptide vaccine. Receptors were obtained from a woman aged 50 to 65 with glioma.

This clone was picked up one time. The chain employs TRBV10-2 and TRBJ2-1; 7 bases align to TRBD2. Losses at the gene ends were 4 bases for V and 6 bases for J; bases not matched to a gene: 3. Germline lookup yields CDR1 WSHSY and CDR2 SAAADI. This CDR3 spans 13 amino acids. The CDR3 sequence is CASSATSPNEQFF. The CDR3 DNA is TGCGCCAGCAGTGCGACTAGCCCCAATGAGCAGTTCTTC.

This clone was counted a single time. The chain carries TRBV9 and TRBJ2-7; 11 positions agree with TRBD1. V shed 4 bases and J 7 bases; nucleotides not matched to a gene: 7. Germline V lookup: CDR1 SGDLS, CDR2 YYNGEE. The CDR3 sequence is 14 residues long. CDR3 nucleotides: TGTGCCAGCAGCCCACGGGACAGGGGGTGGGAGCAGTACTTC. Translating gives CASSPRDRGWEQYF.

The chain employs TRBV11-1 and TRBJ1-1; D remains unclear. This CDR3 is built from 12 residues. Trimming pared 4 bases from V and 4 bases from J, leaving 7 bases between. Per germline, CDR1 SGHAT and CDR2 FQDESV (reference sequence). The CDR3 DNA reads as TGTGCCAGCAGCTCCCTGGGCACTGAAGCTTTCTTT. Amino acid sequence: CASSSLGTEAFF.

The genes are TRBV15 and TRBJ1-5; D gene uncertain. In germline, CDR1 is LNHNV, CDR2 YYDKDF (reference sequence). Trimming shortened V by 5 bases and J by 2 bases, and 7 bases separated the two germline ends. The CDR3 sequence is 13 residues long. In nucleotides, the CDR3 is TGTGCCACCAGCGCTACGGGCAATCAGCCCCAGCATTTT. It encodes CATSATGNQPQHF.

The V gene is TRBV6-1, the J gene TRBJ1-2, with D perhaps matching TRBD1 (5 bases). This CDR3 is 14 amino acids long. The ends were cut back, 4 bases at V and 4 bases at J, with 13 bases in the middle. The germline CDR1 and CDR2 sequences are MNHNS and SASEGT. The CDR3 DNA follows: TGTGCCAGCAGTGTATGGGGGGGGAGCTATGGCTACACCTTC. As protein: CASSVWGGSYGYTF.

This clone was seen a few times. The chain carries TRBV6-6 and TRBJ1-5, with 9 bases fitting TRBD1. V shed 5 bases and J 5 bases; nucleotides not matched to a gene: 4. The germline V gene has CDR1 MNHNY and CDR2 SVGAGI (reference sequence). CDR3 length: 14 amino acids. This CDR3 is CASSPTGGYQPQHF. CDR3 DNA: TGTGCCAGCAGTCCGACAGGGGGTTATCAGCCCCAGCATTTT.

This chain uses TRBV27 with TRBJ1-1; D is unresolved. The germline CDR1 and CDR2 sequences are MNHEY and SMNVEV (reference sequence). V dropped 8 bases and J dropped 1 base, with 14 bases sitting between them. This CDR3 comprises 14 residues. The DNA of the CDR3 is TGTGCCAGCCGACCGCGGGCGGCGAACACTGAAGCTTTCTTT. This encodes CASRPRAANTEAFF.

The rearrangement links TRBV30 to TRBJ1-2; D is unclear. The length of the CDR3 is 11 residues. Germline V CDR1 and CDR2: GTSNPN, SVGIG (reference sequence). V lost 1 base and J lost 5, with 5 bases in between. CDR3 sequence (DNA): TGTGCCTGGAGTGATACTTATGGCTACACCTTC. Translated, it gives CAWSDTYGYTF.

V usage is TRBV7-9 and J usage is TRBJ1-6, with D possibly TRBD1 on 5 matching bases. This CDR3 contains 18 residues. Trimming shortened V by 1 base and J by 4 bases, and 17 bases separated the two germline ends. Germline CDR1 is SEHNR and CDR2 is FQNEAQ (reference sequence). The CDR3 is CASSLGENEGSYNSPLHF. The CDR3 DNA is TGTGCCAGCAGCTTAGGGGAGAACGAGGGGTCGTATAATTCACCCCTCCACTTT.

V gene TRBV7-2 combines with J gene TRBJ1-6; D unclear. The CDR3 has 16 amino acids. Germline V gene data show CDR1 as SGHTA and CDR2 as FQGNSA. The V and J ends lost 6 bases and 7 bases respectively, with 19 bases between them. The CDR3 loop reads CASRTKGTVGNSPLHF. Here the CDR3 DNA reads TGTGCCAGCAGGACCAAGGGTACAGTGGGCAATTCACCCCTCCACTTT.

CDR3 coding DNA: TGTGCCACCAGCGTCTCAGGAGGCGGTGAAAAACTGTTTTTT. Protein: CATSVSGGGEKLFF. V gene TRBV15 combines with J gene TRBJ1-4; no clear D. V gave up 5 bases and J gave up 7 bases, with 14 bases separating them. CDR1 is LNHNV, CDR2 YYDKDF, per germline (reference sequence). The CDR3 has 14 residues.

The CDR3 coding sequence is TGTGCCAGCAGTTCTCCGGGACAGGGAAAGACCCAGTACTTC. As protein: CASSSPGQGKTQYF. V gene TRBV2 combines with J gene TRBJ2-5; 9 nucleotides line up with TRBD1. Trimming removed 5 bases from V and 6 bases from J; junction bases left unmatched: 7. The CDR3 runs 14 residues. Germline values: CDR1 SNHLY, CDR2 FYNNEI.

The chain uses TRBV6-5 and TRBJ1-4; a possible D gene is TRBD1 (6 bases). Germline CDR1 MNHEY, CDR2 SVGAGI. Deletions cut 4 bases from V and 5 bases from J, with 14 bases between. The CDR3 covers 15 residues. The CDR3, as DNA: TGTGCCAGCAGTTCGGGGGCAGGGTTAAATGAAAAACTGTTTTTT. Amino acid sequence: CASSSGAGLNEKLFF.

The V gene is TRBV5-4, the J gene TRBJ1-1, with D perhaps TRBD1 (5 bases). Trimming removed 0 bases from V and 1 base from J, with 7 bases in between. CDR1 and CDR2 from the germline V gene are SGHNT and YYREEE (reference sequence). CDR3 size: 14 residues. CDR3 nucleotides: TGTGCCAGCAGCTTGGATGACAGGAACACTGAAGCTTTCTTT. Its protein product is CASSLDDRNTEAFF.

This clone was recorded only once. The chain uses TRBV9 and TRBJ2-1, with D possibly being TRBD2 (5 bases). The CDR3 is 14 residues long. Germline V lookup: CDR1 SGDLS, CDR2 YYNGEE. Trimming removed 2 bases at V and 9 bases at J, with 15 bases between. CDR3 nucleotides: TGTGCCAGCAGCGTGTCGGGGAGTTTCAGTGAGCAGTTCTTC. This translates into CASSVSGSFSEQFF. Using reference TRBV9 and TRBJ2-1 for the parts outside the CDR3, the full variable domain is DSGVTQTPKHLITATGQRVTLRCSPRSGDLSVYWYQQSLDQGLQFLIQYYNGEERAKGNILERFSAQQFPDLHSELNLSSLELGDSALYFCASSVSGSFSEQFFGPGTRLTVL.

V gene TRBV5-6 combines with J gene TRBJ1-2, with D maybe TRBD1 (5 bases). This CDR3 comprises 15 residues. Trimming removed 2 bases at V and 2 bases at J, with 13 bases between. Germline V gene data show CDR1 as SGHDT and CDR2 as YYEEEE. CDR3 sequence: CASSFTGLLNYGYTF. The CDR3, as DNA: TGTGCCAGCAGCTTTACAGGCTTATTAAACTATGGCTACACCTTC.

This clone is judged large. The J gene is TRBJ1-6, the V gene TRBV30; D perhaps matches TRBD1 (5 bases). Germline assignment: CDR1 GTSNPN and CDR2 SVGIG (reference sequence). The ends were cut back, 7 bases at V and 8 bases at J, with 12 bases in the middle. This CDR3 region has 12 residues. CDR3 residues: CAFTRGDSPLHF. The CDR3 nucleotides are TGTGCCTTTACCCGGGGCGATTCACCCCTCCACTTT.

This sequence joins TRBV30 and TRBJ2-1; 13 bases match TRBD2. The germline gives CDR1 GTSNPN, CDR2 SVGIG (reference sequence). There are 17 residues in the CDR3. After removal of 4 bases from V and 0 bases from J, the junction contained 6 bases not matched to a gene. This chain's CDR3 is CAWMELAGGSSYNEQFF. The DNA of the CDR3 is TGTGCCTGGATGGAACTAGCGGGGGGGAGCTCCTACAATGAGCAGTTCTTC.

This clone has only one observation. The chain joins TRBV11-2 to TRBJ1-1; 8 nucleotides agree with TRBD1. Per the germline V gene, CDR1 is SGHAT and CDR2 is FQNNGV. The CDR3 sequence is 15 residues long. With V trimmed by 8 bases and J by 0 bases, 8 bases remained unmatched. CDR3 nucleotides: TGTGCCAGCCGGACAGGGACGACTGTGAACACTGAAGCTTTCTTT. Translating gives CASRTGTTVNTEAFF.

The CDR3: CASSVDSFSNQPQHF. The DNA of the CDR3 is TGTGCCAGCAGCGTCGACAGTTTTTCCAATCAGCCCCAGCATTTT. This chain joins TRBV9 and TRBJ1-5, with TRBD1 as a possible D gene (5 bases). V gave up 2 bases and J gave up 3 bases, with 12 bases separating them. CDR3 size: 15 residues. The germline V gene has CDR1 SGDLS and CDR2 YYNGEE.

The chain links TRBV19 to TRBJ2-3; D not certain. Germline V lookup: CDR1 LNHDA, CDR2 SQIVND (reference sequence). V lost 6 bases and J 0 bases, leaving 1 base between the germline ends. The CDR3 totals 11 residues. The chain's CDR3 is CASRSTDTQYF. DNA for the CDR3: TGTGCCAGTAGGAGCACAGATACGCAGTATTTT.